Described below is a single TCR beta chain sequence and its context. Its specificity is not known. The data stem from a study of OX40 agonist ivuxolimab in advanced cancers. Across the whole study: The dose-escalation cohort had hepatocellular carcinoma, melanoma, renal cell or head and neck cancer.

Germline assignment: CDR1 LNHDA and CDR2 SQIVND (reference sequence). V was cut by 5 bases and J by 0 bases, with 5 bases left in between. The CDR3 contains 12 residues. Clones were read by immunoSEQ multiplex PCR, and TCRdb kept only the in-frame ones, dropping some. The table lists about 46,000 clones, 70% to 90% of them singletons. Regarding the study as a whole: At doses 0.1 to 3.0 mg/kg, CD4+ and CD8+ clones expanded.

Individuals having autoimmune disease history or systemic immunosuppression were not enrolled. At baseline, cycle 4 day 1, and cycle 7 day 1, blood was sampled. The TCR was taken from an adult with an advanced solid tumor such as melanoma, head and neck, liver or kidney cancer. Source: CD4+ or CD8+ T cells sorted from blood, taken in a trial of the OX40 agonist ivuxolimab. V usage is TRBV19 and J usage is TRBJ2-7; D unresolved. For the CDR3, the DNA is TGTGCCAGTAGTCCGAGCTCCTACGAGCAGTACTTC. Protein sequence: CASSPSSYEQYF.